Here is one TCR beta chain with its context. The entry originates in a study of monozygotic twins with inflammatory bowel disease. After re-calling the 5' RACE reads, TCRdb lists one entry per CDR3 protein, DNA absent. The sample includes 85,000 to 110,000 distinct CDR3 sequences. This sequence was found in a human donor with ulcerative colitis or Crohn's disease, or a healthy co-twin of an affected twin (not recorded which). Sequences were obtained from blood.

CDR3: CASSKEGSRQETQYF. The chain has TRBV21-1 and TRBJ2-5; TCRdb names TRBD1, which stays unverified in the absence of DNA. TRBV21-1 is reported as a pseudogene. This CDR3 has 15 amino acids.